These 17 T cell receptor beta chains were sequenced from one sample in a study of beta chain features in type 1 diabetes. What was sequenced were expressed TCRB transcripts, since all of the isolated RNA had been reverse transcribed. Assay: immunoSEQ multiplex PCR; the TCRdb copy retains only in-frame clones and omits some. The sample contains some 330,000 clones, approximately 11% of which appear only once. The specimen was naive CD4+ T cells from blood. These receptors originate from a woman aged 30 to 39 in good health.

This chain links TRBV2 with TRBJ1-5; 9 bases line up with TRBD1. Germline V gene data show CDR1 as SNHLY and CDR2 as FYNNEI. This CDR3 spans 14 amino acids. With V trimmed by 4 bases and J by 4 bases, 2 bases remained unmatched. Here the CDR3 DNA reads TGTGCCAGCAGTGGGACAGGGGAAAATCAGCCCCAGCATTTT. It translates to CASSGTGENQPQHF.

This clone was detected only a few times. CDR3 amino acids: CATSAAGPYTEAFF. In DNA, the CDR3 is TGTGCCACCTCAGCCGCGGGGCCGTACACTGAAGCTTTCTTT. The chain joins TRBV5-4 to TRBJ1-1; the D gene is possibly TRBD1 (5 bases). V was shortened by 9 bases and J by 3 bases, with 18 bases between the two germline ends. Germline CDR1 reads SGHNT; CDR2 reads YYREEE (reference sequence). The CDR3 is made up of 14 amino acids.

The J gene is TRBJ2-1, the V gene TRBV20-1, with a weak D call TRBD2 (5 bases). V was shortened by 3 bases and J by 9 bases, with 9 bases between the two germline ends. CDR1 DFQATT and CDR2 SNEGSKA come from the germline V gene (reference sequence). CDR3 length equals 11 residues. The CDR3: CSASGGGEQFF. In DNA, the CDR3 is TGCAGTGCTAGTGGAGGAGGTGAGCAGTTCTTC.

The V call is TRBV5-1, the J call TRBJ2-5; no clear D. V dropped 5 bases and J dropped 5 bases, with 7 bases sitting between them. Germline V gene lookup returns CDR1 SGHRS and CDR2 YFSETQ. This CDR3 has 11 residues. The chain's CDR3 is CASSSLETQYF. The CDR3 bases are TGCGCCAGCAGTTCCCTTGAGACCCAGTACTTC.

This clone showed up just a few times. J is TRBJ2-1 and V is TRBV6-5, with TRBD1 matching 8 bases. CDR1 is MNHEY and CDR2 is SVGAGI in the germline V gene. CDR3 length equals 15 residues. V lost 5 bases to trimming and J lost 9 bases; unmatched junction nucleotides: 12. DNA of the CDR3: TGTGCCAGCAGTCCGACTGGACAGGGAGGACGTGAGCAGTTCTTC. Translated: CASSPTGQGGREQFF.

This rearrangement joins TRBV7-3 to TRBJ1-1; a possible D gene is TRBD1 (5 bases). CDR3 length: 15 residues. The germline gives CDR1 SGHTA, CDR2 FQGTGA. Trimming took 0 bases from V and 1 from J, leaving 9 bases between them. The CDR3 protein is CASSLTRDWNTEAFF. CDR3 DNA: TGTGCCAGCAGCTTAACCAGGGATTGGAACACTGAAGCTTTCTTT. The complete variable domain, with remaining parts taken from reference TRBV7-3 and TRBJ1-1, reads GAGVSQTPSNKVTEKGKYVELRCDPISGHTALYWYRQSLGQGPEFLIYFQGTGAADDSGLPNDRFFAVRPEGSVSTLKIQRTERGDSAVYLCASSLTRDWNTEAFFGQGTRLTVV.

This clone has more than one count but fewer than ten. J is TRBJ2-7 and V is TRBV14; TRBD2 matches at 7 bases. Germline-derived CDR1 and CDR2 are SGHDN and FVKESK. CDR3 length equals 13 residues. Unmatched junction bases numbered 1, after V lost 3 bases and J lost 2 bases. The CDR3 protein is CASSHGGAYEQYF. The CDR3 bases are TGTGCCAGCAGCCATGGGGGGGCCTACGAGCAGTACTTC.

The table lists this clone with a few counts. The chain links TRBV6-1 to TRBJ2-1, with 8 bases aligning to TRBD1. The CDR3 runs to 14 residues. Germline CDR1 MNHNS, CDR2 SASEGT. J gave up 5 bases and V 7 bases, and 7 bases lay outside the gene matches. The CDR3 here is CASTTDREHNEQFF. CDR3 DNA sequence: TGTGCCAGCACCACGGACAGGGAGCACAATGAGCAGTTCTTC.

A few counts support this clone. This chain connects TRBV5-1 to TRBJ2-5; TRBD1 might be the D (5 bases). CDR3 size: 13 residues. CDR1 and CDR2 (germline): SGHRS, YFSETQ. V lost 1 base to trimming and J lost 4 bases, with 8 bases between them. The DNA of the CDR3 is TGCGCCAGCAGCTTGAGGCAGGGAGAGACCCAGTACTTC. The encoded protein is CASSLRQGETQYF.

The chain is built from TRBV9 and TRBJ2-3, with a weak D call TRBD1 (5 bases). The ends were cut back, 3 bases at V and 0 bases at J, with 8 bases in the middle. Germline V gene sequence: CDR1 SGDLS, CDR2 YYNGEE. The CDR3 covers 14 residues. CDR3 region: CASSGQLSTDTQYF. The CDR3 bases are TGTGCCAGCAGCGGACAGCTTAGCACAGATACGCAGTATTTT.

This clone was detected a few times. The chain is built from TRBV9 and TRBJ2-3; 12 nucleotides agree with TRBD2. Trimming took 4 bases from V and 4 from J; bases not matched to a gene: 13. CDR1 is SGDLS and CDR2 is YYNGEE in the germline V gene. CDR3 length: 18 residues. The CDR3, as DNA: TGTGCCAGCAGCCCACGAGAACTGACTAGCGGGAGAGCAGATACGCAGTATTTT. This gives the protein CASSPRELTSGRADTQYF.

This clone has just a few counts. The chain carries TRBV29-1 and TRBJ2-1, with 10 bases that match TRBD1. CDR1 and CDR2 from the germline V gene are SQVTM and ANQGSEA. V lost 6 bases to trimming and J lost 9 bases; unmatched junction nucleotides: 11. The CDR3 runs 14 residues. CDR3 DNA sequence: TGCAGCGTCCTCCGGGACAGGGGAGGGGCTGAGCAGTTCTTC. Translation gives CSVLRDRGGAEQFF.

This clone was seen more than once but under ten times. The chain uses TRBV6-1 and TRBJ2-7; D possibly corresponds to TRBD2 (6 bases). The V gene's germline CDR1 is MNHNS and CDR2 SASEGT. CDR3 length equals 13 residues. Trimming left V 8 bases short and J 6 bases short, with 17 bases between. CDR3 residues: CASGFPGASEQYF. The CDR3 coding sequence is TGTGCCAGCGGGTTTCCGGGAGCGAGCGAGCAGTACTTC.

In its sample, this clone was seen a few times. The chain couples TRBV28 to TRBJ1-1; 10 bases line up with TRBD1. Germline CDR1 reads MDHEN; CDR2 reads SYDVKM. This CDR3 region has 15 residues. Germline trimming cut 4 bases from V and 3 bases from J; bases unmatched to any gene: 5. The CDR3 nucleotides are TGTGCCAGCAGTTCCGCAGGACAGGGGGACACTGAAGCTTTCTTT. Translation gives CASSSAGQGDTEAFF.

The chain has TRBV29-1 and TRBJ1-5, with D hard to call. The length of the CDR3 is 12 residues. Trimming took 5 bases from V and 2 from J, leaving 7 bases between them. The germline gives CDR1 SQVTM, CDR2 ANQGSEA. In DNA form, the CDR3 reads TGCAGCGTTAGAACTGGCAATCAGCCCCAGCATTTT. Its translation: CSVRTGNQPQHF.

This clone showed up just a few times. The genes are TRBV5-6 and TRBJ2-3; D is unclear. CDR3 length: 11 residues. Deletions cut 1 base from V and 7 bases from J, with 4 bases between. Germline V gene lookup returns CDR1 SGHDT and CDR2 YYEEEE. The CDR3 nucleotides read TGTGCCAGCAGCTTGTCGTATACGCAGTATTTT. This sequence encodes CASSLSYTQYF.

This clone was observed a handful of times. The V call is TRBV6-5, the J call TRBJ1-1; D unclear. This CDR3 has 15 amino acids. V was trimmed by 0 bases and J by 5 bases, leaving 13 bases between them. Germline V gives CDR1 MNHEY, CDR2 SVGAGI. This chain's CDR3 is CASSYSFVFRTEAFF. The CDR3 DNA is TGTGCCAGCAGTTACTCGTTCGTTTTCAGGACTGAAGCTTTCTTT.